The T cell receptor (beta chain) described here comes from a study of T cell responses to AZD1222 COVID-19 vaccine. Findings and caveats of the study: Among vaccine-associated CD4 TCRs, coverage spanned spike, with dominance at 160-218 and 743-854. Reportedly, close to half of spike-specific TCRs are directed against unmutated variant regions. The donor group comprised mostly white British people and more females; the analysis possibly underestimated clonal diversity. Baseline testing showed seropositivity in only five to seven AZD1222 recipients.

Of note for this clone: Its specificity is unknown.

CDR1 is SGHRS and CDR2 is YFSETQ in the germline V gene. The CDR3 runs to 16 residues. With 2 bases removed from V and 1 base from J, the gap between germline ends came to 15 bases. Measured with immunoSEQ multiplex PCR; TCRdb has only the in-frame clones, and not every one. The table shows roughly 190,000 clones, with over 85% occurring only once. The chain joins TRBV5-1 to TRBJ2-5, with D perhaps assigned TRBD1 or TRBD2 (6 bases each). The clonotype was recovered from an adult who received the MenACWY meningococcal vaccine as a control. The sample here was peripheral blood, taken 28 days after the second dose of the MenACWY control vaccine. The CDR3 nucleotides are TGCGCCAGCAGCTTAAGGGGGGCGACTATCCAAGAGACCCAGTACTTC. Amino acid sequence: CASSLRGATIQETQYF.